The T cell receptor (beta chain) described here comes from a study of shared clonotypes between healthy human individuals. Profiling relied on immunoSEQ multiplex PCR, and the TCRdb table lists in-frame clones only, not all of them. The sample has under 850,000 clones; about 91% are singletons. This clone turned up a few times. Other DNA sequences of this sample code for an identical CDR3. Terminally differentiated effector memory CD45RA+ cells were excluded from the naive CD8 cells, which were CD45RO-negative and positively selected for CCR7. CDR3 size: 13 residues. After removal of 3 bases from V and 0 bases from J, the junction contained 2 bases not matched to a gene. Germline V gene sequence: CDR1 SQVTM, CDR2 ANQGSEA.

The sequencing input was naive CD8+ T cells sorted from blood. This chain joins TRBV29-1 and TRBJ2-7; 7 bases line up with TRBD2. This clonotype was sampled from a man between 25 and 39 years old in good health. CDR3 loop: CSVERESSYEQYF. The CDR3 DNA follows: TGCAGCGTTGAGCGGGAGAGCTCCTACGAGCAGTACTTC.